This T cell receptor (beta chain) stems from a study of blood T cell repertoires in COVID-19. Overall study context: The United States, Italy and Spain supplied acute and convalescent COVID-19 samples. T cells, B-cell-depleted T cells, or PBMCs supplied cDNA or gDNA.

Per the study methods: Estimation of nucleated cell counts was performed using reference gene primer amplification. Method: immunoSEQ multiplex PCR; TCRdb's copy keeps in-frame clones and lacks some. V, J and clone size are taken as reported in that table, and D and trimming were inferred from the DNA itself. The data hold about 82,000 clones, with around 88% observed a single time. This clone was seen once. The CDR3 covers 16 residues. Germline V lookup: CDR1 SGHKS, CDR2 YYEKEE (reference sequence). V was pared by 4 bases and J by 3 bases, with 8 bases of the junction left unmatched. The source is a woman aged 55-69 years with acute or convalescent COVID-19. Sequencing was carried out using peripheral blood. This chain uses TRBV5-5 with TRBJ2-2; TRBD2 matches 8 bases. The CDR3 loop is CASSLAGGDYTGELFF. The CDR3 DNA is TGTGCCAGCAGCCTGGCCGGGGGGGACTACACCGGGGAGCTGTTTTTT.